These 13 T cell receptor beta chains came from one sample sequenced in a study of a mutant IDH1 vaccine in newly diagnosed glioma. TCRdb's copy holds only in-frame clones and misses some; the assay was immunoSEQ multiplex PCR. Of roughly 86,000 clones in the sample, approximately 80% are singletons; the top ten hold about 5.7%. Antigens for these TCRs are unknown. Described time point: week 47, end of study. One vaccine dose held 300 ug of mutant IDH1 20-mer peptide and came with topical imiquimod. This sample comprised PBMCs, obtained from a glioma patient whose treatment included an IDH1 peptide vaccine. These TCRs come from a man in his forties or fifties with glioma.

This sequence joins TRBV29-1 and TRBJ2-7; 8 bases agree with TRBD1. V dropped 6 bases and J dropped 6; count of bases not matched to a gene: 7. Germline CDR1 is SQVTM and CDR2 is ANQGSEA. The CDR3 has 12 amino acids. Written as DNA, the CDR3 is TGCAGCGTCCGTTCAGGGGGCCTCGAGCAGTACTTC. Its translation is CSVRSGGLEQYF.

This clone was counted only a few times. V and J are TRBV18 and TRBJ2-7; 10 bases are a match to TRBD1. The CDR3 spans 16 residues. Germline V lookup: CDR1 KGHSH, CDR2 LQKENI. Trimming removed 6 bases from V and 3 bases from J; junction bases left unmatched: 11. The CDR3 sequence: CASSRGQGGKYYEQYF. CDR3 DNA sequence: TGTGCCAGCTCGCGCGGACAGGGGGGGAAGTACTACGAGCAGTACTTC. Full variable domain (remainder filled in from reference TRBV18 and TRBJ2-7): NAGVMQNPRHLVRRRGQEARLRCSPMKGHSHVYWYRQLPEEGLKFMVYLQKENIIDESGMPKERFSAEFPKEGPSILRIQQVVRGDSAAYFCASSRGQGGKYYEQYFGPGTRLTVT.

As DNA, the CDR3 is TGTGCCAGTAGTATAGTTTTGTCGACAGGGCTCTTCTATGGCTACACCTTC. Protein: CASSIVLSTGLFYGYTF. The chain couples TRBV19 to TRBJ1-2, with 7 bases matching TRBD1. Germline values: CDR1 LNHDA, CDR2 SQIVND (reference sequence). The J segment lost 4 bases and the V segment lost 1 base, leaving 12 bases of the junction unmatched. This CDR3 contains 17 residues. The whole variable domain, remainder taken from reference TRBV19 and TRBJ1-2, is DGGITQSPKYLFRKEGQNVTLSCEQNLNHDAMYWYRQDPGQGLRLIYYSQIVNDFQKGDIAEGYSVSREKKESFPLTVTSAQKNPTAFYLCASSIVLSTGLFYGYTFGSGTRLTVV.

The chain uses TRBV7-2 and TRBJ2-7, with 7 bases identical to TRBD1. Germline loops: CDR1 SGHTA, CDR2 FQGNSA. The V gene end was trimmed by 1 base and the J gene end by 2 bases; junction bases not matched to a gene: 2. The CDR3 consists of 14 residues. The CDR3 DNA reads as TGTGCCAGCAGCTTAGGACAGGGAACCTACGAGCAGTACTTC. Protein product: CASSLGQGTYEQYF.

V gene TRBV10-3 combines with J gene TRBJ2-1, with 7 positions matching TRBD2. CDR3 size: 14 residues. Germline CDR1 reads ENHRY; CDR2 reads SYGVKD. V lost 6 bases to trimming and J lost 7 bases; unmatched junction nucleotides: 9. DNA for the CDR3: TGTGCCATCAGCCCCTGGACTAGTGGAAATGAGCAGTTCTTC. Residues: CAISPWTSGNEQFF.

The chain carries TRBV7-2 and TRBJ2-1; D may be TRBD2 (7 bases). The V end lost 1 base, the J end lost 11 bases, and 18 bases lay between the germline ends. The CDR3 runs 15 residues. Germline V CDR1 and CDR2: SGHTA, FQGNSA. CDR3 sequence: CASSLGEGHQAQQFF. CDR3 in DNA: TGTGCCAGCAGCTTAGGGGAGGGACACCAGGCCCAGCAGTTCTTC.

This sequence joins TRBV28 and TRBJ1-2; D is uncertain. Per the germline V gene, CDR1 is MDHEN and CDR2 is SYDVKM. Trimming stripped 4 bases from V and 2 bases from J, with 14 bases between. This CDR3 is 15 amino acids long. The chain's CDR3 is CASSWGGRVNYGYTF. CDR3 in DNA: TGTGCCAGCAGTTGGGGTGGACGCGTGAACTATGGCTACACCTTC.

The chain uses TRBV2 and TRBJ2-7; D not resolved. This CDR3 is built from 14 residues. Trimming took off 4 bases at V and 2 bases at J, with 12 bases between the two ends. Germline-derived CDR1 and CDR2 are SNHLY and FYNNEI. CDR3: CASSAAGSTYEQYF. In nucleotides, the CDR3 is TGTGCCAGCAGTGCCGCAGGATCTACCTACGAGCAGTACTTC.

The CDR3 DNA is TGTGCCAGTAGTATGGGACCGGTCGGACGCACAGATACGCAGTATTTT. Protein product: CASSMGPVGRTDTQYF. The rearrangement uses TRBV19 and TRBJ2-3; D tentatively reads TRBD1 or TRBD2 (5 bases each). Trimming shortened V by 3 bases and J by 1 base, and 14 bases separated the two germline ends. Germline loops: CDR1 LNHDA, CDR2 SQIVND (reference sequence). The CDR3 loop spans 16 amino acids.

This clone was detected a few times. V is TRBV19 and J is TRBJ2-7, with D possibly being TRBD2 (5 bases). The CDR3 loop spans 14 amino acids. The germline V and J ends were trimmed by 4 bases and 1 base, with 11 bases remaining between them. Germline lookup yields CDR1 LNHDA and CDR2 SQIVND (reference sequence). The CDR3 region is CASSTLRGSYEQYF. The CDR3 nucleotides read TGTGCCAGTAGTACCCTACGGGGATCCTACGAGCAGTACTTC.

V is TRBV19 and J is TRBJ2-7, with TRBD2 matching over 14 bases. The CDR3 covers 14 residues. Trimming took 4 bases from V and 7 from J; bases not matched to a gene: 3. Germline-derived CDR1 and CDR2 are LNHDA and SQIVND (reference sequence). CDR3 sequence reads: CASSTGLAGGEQYF. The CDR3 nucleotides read TGTGCCAGTAGTACCGGACTAGCGGGAGGAGAGCAGTACTTC.

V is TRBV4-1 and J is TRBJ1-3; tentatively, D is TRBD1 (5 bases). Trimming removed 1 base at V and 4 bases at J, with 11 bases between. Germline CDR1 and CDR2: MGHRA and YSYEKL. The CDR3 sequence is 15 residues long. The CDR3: CASSQAQGFGNTIYF. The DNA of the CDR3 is TGCGCCAGCAGCCAAGCCCAGGGATTCGGAAACACCATATATTTT.

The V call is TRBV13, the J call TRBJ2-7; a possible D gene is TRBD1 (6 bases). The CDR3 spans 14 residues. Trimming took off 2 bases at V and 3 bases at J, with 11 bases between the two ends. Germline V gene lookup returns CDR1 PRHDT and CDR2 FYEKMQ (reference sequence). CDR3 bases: TGTGCCAGCAGCTTAACTGGACAGATCTACGAGCAGTACTTC. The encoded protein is CASSLTGQIYEQYF.